These 25 T cell receptor beta chains came from one sample sequenced in a study of T cell responses to AZD1222 COVID-19 vaccine. The protocol was immunoSEQ multiplex PCR, while the TCRdb copy is restricted to in-frame clones and leaves out a portion. The sample carries roughly 90,000 clones, approximately 90% recorded once. The sequencing used peripheral blood, collected on day 0 of MenACWY control vaccination. The source is an adult in good health.

The chain has TRBV30 and TRBJ2-3; either TRBD1 or TRBD2 may supply D (6 bases each). V was shortened by 4 bases and J by 7 bases, with 15 bases between the two germline ends. This CDR3 spans 13 amino acids. Germline assignment: CDR1 GTSNPN and CDR2 SVGIG (reference sequence). The CDR3 loop reads CAWKGGSWNTQYF. The CDR3, as DNA: TGTGCCTGGAAGGGGGGATCGTGGAATACGCAGTATTTT.

This chain links TRBV7-8 with TRBJ1-4; 7 bases are a match to TRBD1. Germline assignment: CDR1 SGHVS and CDR2 FQNEAQ. V shed 5 bases, J shed 0 bases, and the junction held 6 bases outside the gene matches. This CDR3 has 16 residues. In nucleotides, the CDR3 is TGTGCCAGCAGCCGGGGACAGATCGCAACTAATGAAAAACTGTTTTTT. This gives the protein CASSRGQIATNEKLFF. Combining the CDR3 with reference TRBV7-8 and TRBJ1-4 gives the whole variable domain GAGVSQSPRYKVAKRGQDVALRCDPISGHVSLFWYQQALGQGPEFLTYFQNEAQLDKSGLPSDRFFAERPEGSVSTLKIQRTQQEDSAVYLCASSRGQIATNEKLFFGSGTQLSVL.

The V call is TRBV2, the J call TRBJ2-3; no clear D. V lost 6 bases and J 4 bases, leaving 17 bases between the germline ends. Germline V gene lookup returns CDR1 SNHLY and CDR2 FYNNEI. CDR3 length: 15 residues. CDR3 DNA sequence: TGTGCCAGCAGGCCCCGGGCCCAAAAACCAGATACGCAGTATTTT. It translates to CASRPRAQKPDTQYF.

The gene calls are TRBV28 and TRBJ2-2; 9 nucleotides align to TRBD2. Germline V gene sequence: CDR1 MDHEN, CDR2 SYDVKM. CDR3 length: 16 amino acids. The V and J ends lost 5 bases and 4 bases, in that order; junction bases with no gene match: 8. CDR3 DNA sequence: TGTGCCAGCAGTACAGCACTAGCGGGCCGCACCGGGGAGCTGTTTTTT. Encoded protein: CASSTALAGRTGELFF.

J is TRBJ1-1 and V is TRBV19; 7 bases fit TRBD1. CDR1 LNHDA and CDR2 SQIVND come from the germline V gene (reference sequence). This CDR3 is built from 15 residues. J was trimmed by 3 bases and V by 7 bases; bases with no gene match: 11. DNA of the CDR3: TGTGCCAGTATTGGGACAGAAGTCTTGTACACTGAAGCTTTCTTT. Encoded protein: CASIGTEVLYTEAFF.

This clone was found a few times. The chain employs TRBV29-1 and TRBJ1-1; D unresolved. This CDR3 has 11 residues. Looked up from germline, CDR1 is SQVTM and CDR2 is ANQGSEA. Trimming took off 7 bases at V and 4 bases at J, with 10 bases between the two ends. Here the CDR3 DNA reads TGCAGCGACCGAGTCGGCACTGAAGCTTTCTTT. This gives the protein CSDRVGTEAFF. Filled out from reference TRBV29-1 and TRBJ1-1, the complete variable domain reads SAVISQKPSRDICQRGTSLTIQCQVDSQVTMMFWYRQQPGQSLTLIATANQGSEATYESGFVIDKFPISRPNLTFSTLTVSNMSPEDSSIYLCSDRVGTEAFFGQGTRLTVV.

V is TRBV9 and J is TRBJ2-1; the D gene is possibly TRBD2 (6 bases). The CDR3 length is 14 residues. In germline, CDR1 is SGDLS, CDR2 YYNGEE. The V end lost 0 bases, the J end lost 9 bases, and 13 bases lay between the germline ends. The CDR3 nucleotides are TGTGCCAGCAGCGTAGGTGACCGAGCGGGTGAGCAGTTCTTC. Protein sequence: CASSVGDRAGEQFF.

Comment on this clone: The junction and the germline gene differ at one end; a read error may be behind it. This chain connects TRBV20-1 to TRBJ1-1; D gene unclear. Germline values: CDR1 DFQATT, CDR2 SNEGSKA (reference sequence). The length of the CDR3 is 10 residues. DNA for the CDR3: TGTAGGGTGTCGGGCACTGAAGCTTTCTTT. It yields the protein CRVSGTEAFF.

This chain links TRBV6-4 with TRBJ2-2; perhaps TRBD2 as D (5 bases). The ends were cut back, 1 base at V and 5 bases at J, with 8 bases in the middle. The V gene's germline CDR1 is MRHNA and CDR2 SNTAGT. The CDR3 totals 14 residues. CDR3 region: CASSDWSGTGELFF. Written as DNA, the CDR3 is TGTGCCAGCAGTGACTGGTCGGGAACCGGGGAGCTGTTTTTT.

CDR3 nucleotide sequence: TGTGCCAGCAGTGGCCAGGGCGTCAATCAGCCCCAGCATTTT. Amino acid sequence: CASSGQGVNQPQHF. The chain carries TRBV2 and TRBJ1-5, with a possible D match to TRBD1 (5 bases). Trimming cost V 4 bases and J 3 bases, with 10 bases left between them. The CDR3 covers 14 residues. The germline V gene has CDR1 SNHLY and CDR2 FYNNEI.

J is TRBJ2-1 and V is TRBV9; 8 bases are shared with TRBD2. The CDR3 length is 17 residues. Germline V gives CDR1 SGDLS, CDR2 YYNGEE. Losses at the gene ends were 0 bases for V and 5 bases for J; bases not matched to a gene: 10. DNA for the CDR3: TGTGCCAGCAGCGTAGAAGCGGGGGCTAAGGGGGACAATGAGCAGTTCTTC. Translated, it gives CASSVEAGAKGDNEQFF.

This chain uses TRBV5-1 with TRBJ2-7; perhaps TRBD2 as D (6 bases). This CDR3 spans 16 amino acids. From germline, CDR1 is SGHRS and CDR2 YFSETQ. V was cut by 4 bases and J by 0 bases, with 17 bases left in between. CDR3 DNA: TGCGCCAGCAGCCAATCCCCTAGCGAGAGCTCCTACGAGCAGTACTTC. Translated: CASSQSPSESSYEQYF.

The V gene is TRBV7-2, the J gene TRBJ1-3, with 9 nucleotides matching TRBD1. Looked up from germline, CDR1 is SGHTA and CDR2 is FQGNSA. Losses at the gene ends were 1 base for V and 3 bases for J; bases not matched to a gene: 4. There are 16 residues in the CDR3. CDR3 nucleotide sequence: TGTGCCAGCAGCTTAGTACAGGGGGCGGGTGGAAACACCATATATTTT. It is translated as CASSLVQGAGGNTIYF.

The chain is built from TRBV7-9 and TRBJ1-1; possible D gene TRBD1, 5 bases. V lost 4 bases and J lost 13, with 16 bases in between. The CDR3 spans 12 residues. The V gene's germline CDR1 is SEHNR and CDR2 FQNEAQ (reference sequence). CDR3: CASSSGGGIHFF. CDR3 in DNA: TGTGCCAGCAGCTCTGGGGGGGGGATCCATTTCTTT.

This clone was recorded only once. The rearrangement joins TRBV12-3 or TRBV12-4 to TRBJ1-6; D uncertain. The CDR3 consists of 13 residues. The ends were cut back, 4 bases at V and 3 bases at J, with 4 bases in the middle. The CDR3 DNA is TGTGCCAGCAGTTCGGACTATAATTCACCCCTCCACTTT. Its translation: CASSSDYNSPLHF.

The chain uses TRBV12-3 or TRBV12-4 and TRBJ1-1, with unresolved D. V lost 1 base to trimming and J lost 1 base, with 1 base between them. The CDR3 spans 12 residues. The CDR3 loop is CASSLGNTEAFF. CDR3 in DNA: TGTGCCAGCAGTTTAGGGAACACTGAAGCTTTCTTT.

V and J are TRBV6-6 and TRBJ1-5; possible D gene TRBD1, 6 bases. This CDR3 has 16 residues. The V end was cut by 4 bases, the J end by 3 bases, with 16 bases between. From germline, CDR1 is MNHNY and CDR2 SVGAGI (reference sequence). The CDR3 sequence is CASSFRDTTTNQPQHF. CDR3 in DNA: TGTGCCAGCAGTTTCAGGGACACTACAACCAATCAGCCCCAGCATTTT.

The rearrangement links TRBV4-1 to TRBJ1-2, with TRBD1 matching over 10 bases. The CDR3 is made up of 15 amino acids. V was pared by 5 bases and J by 9 bases, with 12 bases of the junction left unmatched. The V gene's germline CDR1 is MGHRA and CDR2 YSYEKL. CDR3 region: CASSRIGGQGSRYTF. The DNA of the CDR3 is TGCGCCAGCAGCAGGATCGGGGGACAGGGGTCCCGCTACACCTTC.

This sequence joins TRBV27 and TRBJ2-7; D gene ambiguous. CDR1 is MNHEY, CDR2 SMNVEV, per germline (reference sequence). The germline V and J ends were trimmed by 6 bases and 6 bases, with 12 bases remaining between them. The CDR3 runs to 12 residues. CDR3 amino acids: CASRSGGSEQYF. For the CDR3, the DNA is TGTGCCAGCAGGAGTGGTGGAAGCGAGCAGTACTTC.

This rearrangement joins TRBV28 to TRBJ1-1; D remains ambiguous. Looked up from germline, CDR1 is MDHEN and CDR2 is SYDVKM. The V end lost 4 bases, the J end lost 7 bases, and 7 bases lay between the germline ends. The CDR3 consists of 11 residues. In nucleotides, the CDR3 is TGTGCCAGCAGTTCACTCCTTGAAGCTTTCTTT. Translation: CASSSLLEAFF.

V and J are TRBV5-1 and TRBJ1-6; D may be TRBD1 (6 bases). This CDR3 comprises 19 residues. Trimming removed 0 bases from V and 0 bases from J, with 16 bases in between. Germline values: CDR1 SGHRS, CDR2 YFSETQ. The CDR3 DNA reads as TGCGCCAGCAGCTTGGCCGCACAGGGTTCCCGCTCCTATAATTCACCCCTCCACTTT. This translates into CASSLAAQGSRSYNSPLHF. Variable domain in full (rest from reference TRBV5-1 and TRBJ1-6): KAGVTQTPRYLIKTRGQQVTLSCSPISGHRSVSWYQQTPGQGLQFLFEYFSETQRNKGNFPGRFSGRQFSNSRSEMNVSTLELGDSALYLCASSLAAQGSRSYNSPLHFGNGTRLTVT.

J is TRBJ2-5 and V is TRBV2; D ambiguous. The V gene's germline CDR1 is SNHLY and CDR2 FYNNEI. Trimming removed 6 bases at V and 5 bases at J, with 16 bases between. The CDR3 extends over 14 amino acids. The CDR3, as DNA: TGTGCCAGCAGCGATGACTTATTTGGGGAGACCCAGTACTTC. It codes for CASSDDLFGETQYF.

The gene calls are TRBV4-3 and TRBJ2-7; 8 bases are a match to TRBD1. Germline V lookup: CDR1 LGHNA, CDR2 YSLEER. CDR3 length equals 15 residues. The junction had 4 bases not matched to a gene; V was cut back by 1 base and J by 2 bases. Here the CDR3 reads CASSQGTGIAYEQYF. CDR3 nucleotides: TGCGCCAGCAGCCAAGGGACAGGGATAGCCTACGAGCAGTACTTC.

The J gene is TRBJ1-2, the V gene TRBV19; the D gene is possibly TRBD1 (6 bases). The CDR3 consists of 13 residues. V lost 4 bases to trimming and J lost 4 bases, with 10 bases between them. CDR1 LNHDA and CDR2 SQIVND come from the germline V gene (reference sequence). The CDR3 region is CASSSGTPYGYTF. CDR3 in DNA: TGTGCCAGTAGTAGCGGGACACCCTATGGCTACACCTTC.

This rearrangement joins TRBV19 to TRBJ1-1; 7 bases match TRBD1. Germline V gene data show CDR1 as LNHDA and CDR2 as SQIVND (reference sequence). V shed 10 bases and J 0 bases; nucleotides not matched to a gene: 11. There are 15 residues in the CDR3. CDR3 sequence: CATGGEGNMNTEAFF. CDR3 DNA sequence: TGTGCCACAGGGGGAGAAGGAAACATGAACACTGAAGCTTTCTTT.